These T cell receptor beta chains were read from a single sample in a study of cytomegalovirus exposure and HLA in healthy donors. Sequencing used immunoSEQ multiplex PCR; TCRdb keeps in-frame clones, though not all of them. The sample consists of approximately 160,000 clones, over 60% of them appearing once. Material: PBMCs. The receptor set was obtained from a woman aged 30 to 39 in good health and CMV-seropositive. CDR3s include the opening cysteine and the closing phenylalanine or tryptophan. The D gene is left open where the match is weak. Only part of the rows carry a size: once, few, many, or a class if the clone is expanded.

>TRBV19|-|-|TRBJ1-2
TGTGCCAGTAGTATAGGGTCTCGCGGTGGGAACTATGGCTACACCTTC
CASSIGSRGGNYGYTF
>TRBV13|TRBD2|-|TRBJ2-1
TGTGCCAGCTCACTAGCGGGGATTTACAATGAGCAGTTCTTC
CASSLAGIYNEQFF
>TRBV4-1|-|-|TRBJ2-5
TGCGCCAGCAGCCAAGGGGCCCAAGAGACCCAGTACTTC
CASSQGAQETQYF
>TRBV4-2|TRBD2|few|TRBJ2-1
TGTGCCAGCAGCCAAGATCTACTAGCGGGGGGTCGGGGTTCGTACAATGAGCAGTTCTTC
CASSQDLLAGGRGSYNEQFF
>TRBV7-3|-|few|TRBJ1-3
TGTGCCAGCAGCAATGGACAGGGAAACACCATATATTTT
CASSNGQGNTIYF
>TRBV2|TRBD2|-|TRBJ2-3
TGTGCCAGCAGGGGACTAGCGGGAGATACAGATACGCAGTATTTT
CASRGLAGDTDTQYF
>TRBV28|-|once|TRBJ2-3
TGTGCCAGCAGCTTGGGGGCGCTGGACACAGATACGCAGTATTTT
CASSLGALDTDTQYF
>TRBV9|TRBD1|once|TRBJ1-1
TGTGCCAGCAGCGCGGGACAGGGGGTTGAAGCTTTCTTT
CASSAGQGVEAFF
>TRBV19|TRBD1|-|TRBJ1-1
TGTGCCAGTATAAGGGGGCCAAACACTGAAGCTTTCTTT
CASIRGPNTEAFF
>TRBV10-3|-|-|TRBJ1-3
TGTGCCATCAGTGAATGGGGGGCTGGAAACACCATATATTTT
CAISEWGAGNTIYF
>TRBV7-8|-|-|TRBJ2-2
TGTGCCAGCAGCTCATACATCACCGGGGAGCTGTTTTTT
CASSSYITGELFF
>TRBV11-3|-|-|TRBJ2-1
TGTGCCAGCAGTCAGGCCAGTCCTTACAATGAGCAGTTCTTC
CASSQASPYNEQFF
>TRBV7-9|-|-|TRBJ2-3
TGTGCCAGCAGCTTATTCGCAGGGGGGTACACAGATACGCAGTATTTT
CASSLFAGGYTDTQYF
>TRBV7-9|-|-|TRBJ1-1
TGTGCCAGCAGGATGGGGGCCACGAACACTGAAGCTTTCTTT
CASRMGATNTEAFF
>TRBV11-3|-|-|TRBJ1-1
TGTGCCAGCAGCTTAGACGGTAACACTGAAGCTTTCTTT
CASSLDGNTEAFF
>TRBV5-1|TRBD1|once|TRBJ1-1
TGCGCCAGCAGCTTGTCCCAGGGGGCGGGAATTGAAGCTTTCTTT
CASSLSQGAGIEAFF
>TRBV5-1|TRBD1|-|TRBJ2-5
TGCGCCAGCAGTTCGGACAGGAACCAAGAGACCCAGTACTTC
CASSSDRNQETQYF
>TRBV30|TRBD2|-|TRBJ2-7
TGTGCCTGGAGTGTAAGCCGTCTAGCGGGGTTCTCCTACGAGCAGTACTTC
CAWSVSRLAGFSYEQYF
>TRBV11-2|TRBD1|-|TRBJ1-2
TGTGCCAGCAGCTTAGGGACAGGGAACGGCTACACCTTC
CASSLGTGNGYTF
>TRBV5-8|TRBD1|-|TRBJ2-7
TGTGCCAGCAGCTTGCCCATTAGCAGGGGGATTTCCTACGAGCAGTACTTC
CASSLPISRGISYEQYF